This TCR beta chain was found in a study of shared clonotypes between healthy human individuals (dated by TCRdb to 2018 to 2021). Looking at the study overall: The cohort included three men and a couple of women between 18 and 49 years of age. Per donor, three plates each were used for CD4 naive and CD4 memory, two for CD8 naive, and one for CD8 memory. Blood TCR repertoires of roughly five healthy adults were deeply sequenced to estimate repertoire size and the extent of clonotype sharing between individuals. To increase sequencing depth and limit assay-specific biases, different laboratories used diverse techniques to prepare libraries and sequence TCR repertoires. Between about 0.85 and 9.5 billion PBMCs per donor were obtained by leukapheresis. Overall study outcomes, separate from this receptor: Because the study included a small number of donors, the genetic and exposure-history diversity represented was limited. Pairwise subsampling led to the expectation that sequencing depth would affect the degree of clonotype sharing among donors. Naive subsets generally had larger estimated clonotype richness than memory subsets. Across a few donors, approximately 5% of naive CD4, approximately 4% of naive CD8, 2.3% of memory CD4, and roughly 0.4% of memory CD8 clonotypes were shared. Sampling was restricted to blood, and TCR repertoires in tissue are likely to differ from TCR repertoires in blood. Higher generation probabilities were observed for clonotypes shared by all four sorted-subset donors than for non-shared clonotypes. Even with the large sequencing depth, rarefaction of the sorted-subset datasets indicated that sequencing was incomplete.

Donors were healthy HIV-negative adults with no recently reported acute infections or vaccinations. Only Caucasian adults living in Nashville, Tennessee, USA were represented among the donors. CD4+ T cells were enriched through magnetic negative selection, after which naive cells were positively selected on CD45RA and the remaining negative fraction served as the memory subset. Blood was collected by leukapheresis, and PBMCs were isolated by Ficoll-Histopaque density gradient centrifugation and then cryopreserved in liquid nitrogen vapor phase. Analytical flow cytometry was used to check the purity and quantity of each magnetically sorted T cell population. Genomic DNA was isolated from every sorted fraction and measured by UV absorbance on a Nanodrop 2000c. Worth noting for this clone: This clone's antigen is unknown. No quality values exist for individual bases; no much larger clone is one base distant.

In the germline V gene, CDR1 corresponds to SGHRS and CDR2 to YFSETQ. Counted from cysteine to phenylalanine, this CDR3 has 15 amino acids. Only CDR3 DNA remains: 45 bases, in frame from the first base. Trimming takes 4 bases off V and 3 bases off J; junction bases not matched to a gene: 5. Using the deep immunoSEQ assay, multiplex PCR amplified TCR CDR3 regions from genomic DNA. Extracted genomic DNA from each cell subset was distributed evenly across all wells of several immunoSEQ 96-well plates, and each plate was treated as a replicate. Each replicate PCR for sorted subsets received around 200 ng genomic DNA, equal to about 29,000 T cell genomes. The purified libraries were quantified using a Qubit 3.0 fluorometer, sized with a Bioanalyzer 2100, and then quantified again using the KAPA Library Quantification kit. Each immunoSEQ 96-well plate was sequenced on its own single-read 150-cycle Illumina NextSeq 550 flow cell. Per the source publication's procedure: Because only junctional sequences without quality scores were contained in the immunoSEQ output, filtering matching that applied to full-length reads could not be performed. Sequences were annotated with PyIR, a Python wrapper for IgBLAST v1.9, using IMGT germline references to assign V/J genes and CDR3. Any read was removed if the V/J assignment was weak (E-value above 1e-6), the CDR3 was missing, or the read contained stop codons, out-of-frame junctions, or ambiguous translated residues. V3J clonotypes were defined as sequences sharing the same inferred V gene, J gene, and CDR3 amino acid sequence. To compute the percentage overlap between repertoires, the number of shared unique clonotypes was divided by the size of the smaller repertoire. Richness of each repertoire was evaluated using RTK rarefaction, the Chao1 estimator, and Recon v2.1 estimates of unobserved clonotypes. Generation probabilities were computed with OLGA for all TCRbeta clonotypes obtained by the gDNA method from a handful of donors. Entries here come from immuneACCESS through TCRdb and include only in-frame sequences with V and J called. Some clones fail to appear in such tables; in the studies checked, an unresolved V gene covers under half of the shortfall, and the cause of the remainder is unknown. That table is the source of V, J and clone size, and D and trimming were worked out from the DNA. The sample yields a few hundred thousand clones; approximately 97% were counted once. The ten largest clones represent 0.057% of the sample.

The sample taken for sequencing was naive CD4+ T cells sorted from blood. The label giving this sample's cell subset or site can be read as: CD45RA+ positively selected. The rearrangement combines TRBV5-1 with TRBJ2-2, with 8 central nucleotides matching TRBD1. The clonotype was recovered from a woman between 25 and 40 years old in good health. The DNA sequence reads TGCGCCAGCAGCCCGGACAGGGCTCACACCGGGGAGCTGTTTTTT. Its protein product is CASSPDRAHTGELFF.